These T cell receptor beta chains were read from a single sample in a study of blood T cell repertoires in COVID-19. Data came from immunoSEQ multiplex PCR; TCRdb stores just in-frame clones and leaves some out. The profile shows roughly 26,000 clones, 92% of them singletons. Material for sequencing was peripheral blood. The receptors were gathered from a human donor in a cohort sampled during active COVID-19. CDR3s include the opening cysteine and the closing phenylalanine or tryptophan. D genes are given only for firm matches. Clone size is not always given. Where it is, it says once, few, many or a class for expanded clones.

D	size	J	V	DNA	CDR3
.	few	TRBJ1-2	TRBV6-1	TGTGCCAGCAGTGAACAGGAGGGATCCCACTATGGCTACACCTTC	CASSEQEGSHYGYTF
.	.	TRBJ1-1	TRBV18	TGTGCCAGCTCACCGGGAGGGATGGGCACTGAAGCTTTCTTT	CASSPGGMGTEAFF
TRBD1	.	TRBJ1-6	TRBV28	TGTCCCCCCCAGGGGGGATGGCGGCGTGCACCCCTCCACTTT	CPPQGGWRRAPLHF
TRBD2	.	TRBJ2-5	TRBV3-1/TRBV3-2	TGTGCCAGCAGCCCTCTCGTCAGCGGGGGGGCCCAAGAGACCCAGTACTTC	CASSPLVSGGAQETQYF
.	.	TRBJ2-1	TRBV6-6	TGTGTCTTAAGCCGGGGACTGGGGAATGAGCAGTTCTTC	CVLSRGLGNEQFF
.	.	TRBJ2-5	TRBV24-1	TGTGCCACCAGTGATCCGGGGGTATGGGGGCAAGAGACCCAGTACTTC	CATSDPGVWGQETQYF
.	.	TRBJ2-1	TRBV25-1	TGTGCCAGCAGTGAATCGCCGGGGTACAATGAGCAGTTCTTC	CASSESPGYNEQFF
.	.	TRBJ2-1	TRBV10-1	TGCGCCAGCAGTGATTGGACAGAAGGAGGCAATGAGCAGTTCTTC	CASSDWTEGGNEQFF
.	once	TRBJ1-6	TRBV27	TGTGCCAGCAGTTTATCGTTTCACAGACCCAATTCACCCCTCCACTTT	CASSLSFHRPNSPLHF
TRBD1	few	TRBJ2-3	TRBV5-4	TGTGCCAGCAGCCTAGACAGGGGGAGCACAGATACGCAGTATTTT	CASSLDRGSTDTQYF
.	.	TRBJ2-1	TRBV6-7	TGTGCCAGCAGTCCCCCAGGGGATCCCTACAATGAGCAGTTCTTC	CASSPPGDPYNEQFF
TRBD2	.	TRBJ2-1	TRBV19	TGTGCCAGTACCCGAGCGGGGGGGCTTAATGAGCAGTTCTTC	CASTRAGGLNEQFF
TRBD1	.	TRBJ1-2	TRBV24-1	TGTGCCACCAGTGAGATGACAGGGAGCGGCTACACCTTC	CATSEMTGSGYTF
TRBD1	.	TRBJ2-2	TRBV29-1	TGCAGCGTAGCCAGGGGGTTGGACACCGGGGAGCTGTTTTTT	CSVARGLDTGELFF
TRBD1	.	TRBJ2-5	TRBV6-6	TGTGCCAGCAGTTACTCGGGACAGGGGGCAAAGACCCAGTACTTC	CASSYSGQGAKTQYF
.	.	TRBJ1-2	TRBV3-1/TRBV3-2	TGTGCCAGCAGCCAAGATTCAGGGCGAGGAGGCTACACCTTC	CASSQDSGRGGYTF
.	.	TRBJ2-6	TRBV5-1	TGCGCCAGCACCCCAATGGGGGCGTTTGGGGCCAACGTCCTGACTTTC	CASTPMGAFGANVLTF
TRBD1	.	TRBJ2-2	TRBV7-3	TGTGCCAGCAGCACGACAGGGGGGAGTATTAACACCGGGGAGCTGTTTTTT	CASSTTGGSINTGELFF
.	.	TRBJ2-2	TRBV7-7	TGTGCCAGCAGCGCAGGGGCTACGAACACCGGGGAGCTGTTTTTT	CASSAGATNTGELFF
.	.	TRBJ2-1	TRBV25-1	TGTGCCAGCAGTGAAATGGGAGGGGGTAATTACAATGAGCAGTTCTTC	CASSEMGGGNYNEQFF
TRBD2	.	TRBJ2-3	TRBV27	TGTGCCAGCAGACCTCCTGGACGGGAGGGGACAGATACGCAGTATTTT	CASRPPGREGTDTQYF
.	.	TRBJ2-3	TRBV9	TGTGCCAGCAGCGGAGGGGGACGGATCACAGATACGCAGTATTTT	CASSGGGRITDTQYF
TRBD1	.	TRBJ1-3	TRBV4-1	TGCGCCAGCAGCCGAGGGACAGGGGTTGGAAACACCATATATTTT	CASSRGTGVGNTIYF
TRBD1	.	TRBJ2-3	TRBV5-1	TGCGCCAGCGGGATCGGAGGGACAGGGCCAGATACGCAGTATTTT	CASGIGGTGPDTQYF
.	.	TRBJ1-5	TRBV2	TGTGCCAGCAAACAGGGTTCCCGAAGCAATCAGCCCCAGCATTTT	CASKQGSRSNQPQHF
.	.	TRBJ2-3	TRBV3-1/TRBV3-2	TGTGCCAGCAGCGGGGAAGGGGGGGACACAGATACGCAGTATTTT	CASSGEGGDTDTQYF
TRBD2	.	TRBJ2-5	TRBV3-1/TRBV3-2	TGTGCCAGCAGGGTGACTAGCGGACAAGAGACCCAGTACTTC	CASRVTSGQETQYF
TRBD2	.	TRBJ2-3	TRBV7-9	TGTGCCGGACAAGAGGGAGGGGTTTTCGCAGATACGCAGTATTTT	CAGQEGGVFADTQYF
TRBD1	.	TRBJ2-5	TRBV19	TGTGCCAGTAGTAGAGACAGGGTCCAAGAGACCCAGTACTTC	CASSRDRVQETQYF
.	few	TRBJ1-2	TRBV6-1	TGTGCCAGCAGTGACACAGGGTGGCTACTCTATGGCTACACCTTC	CASSDTGWLLYGYTF
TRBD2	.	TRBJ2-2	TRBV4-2	TGTGCCAGCAGCCAACGGACTAGCGGGGGGGCCGGGGAGCTGTTTTTT	CASSQRTSGGAGELFF
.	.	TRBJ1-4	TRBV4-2	TGTGCCAGCAGCCAAGATCTGTCAACTAATGAAAAACTGTTTTTT	CASSQDLSTNEKLFF
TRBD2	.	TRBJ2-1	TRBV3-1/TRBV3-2	TGTGCCAGCAGCCAAGTATCTAGCGGGGGATACAATGAGCAGTTCTTC	CASSQVSSGGYNEQFF
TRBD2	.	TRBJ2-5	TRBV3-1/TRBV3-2	TGTGCCAGCAGCCAAGGGGCCCCGGCAGCGGGGCTTTCGAAGACCCAGTACTTC	CASSQGAPAAGLSKTQYF
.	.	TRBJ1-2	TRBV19	TGTGCCAGTAGCCCCGACAGACGTTATGGCTACACCTTC	CASSPDRRYGYTF
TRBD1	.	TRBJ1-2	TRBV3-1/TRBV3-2	TGTGCCAGCAGCCGGGGACAGGGGAGCGGCTACACCTTC	CASSRGQGSGYTF
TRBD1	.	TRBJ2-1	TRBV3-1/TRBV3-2	TGTGCCAGCAGCCCCGGGACAGGACGAGTCTTTGAGCAGTTCTTC	CASSPGTGRVFEQFF
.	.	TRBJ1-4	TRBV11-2	TGTGCCAGCAGCCCAAACAGAGATCCTGAAAAACTGTTTTTT	CASSPNRDPEKLFF
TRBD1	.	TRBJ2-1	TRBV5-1	TGCGCCAGCAGCTTGCCCCGACAGGGTTCGTACAATGAGCAGTTCTTC	CASSLPRQGSYNEQFF
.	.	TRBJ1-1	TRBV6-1	TGTGCCAGCAGTGAAGCGATTTCAGGGCTAATGAACACTGAAGCTTTCTTT	CASSEAISGLMNTEAFF
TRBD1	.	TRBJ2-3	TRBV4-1	TGCGCCAGCAGCCGTATACAGGGGAGCACAGATACGCAGTATTTT	CASSRIQGSTDTQYF